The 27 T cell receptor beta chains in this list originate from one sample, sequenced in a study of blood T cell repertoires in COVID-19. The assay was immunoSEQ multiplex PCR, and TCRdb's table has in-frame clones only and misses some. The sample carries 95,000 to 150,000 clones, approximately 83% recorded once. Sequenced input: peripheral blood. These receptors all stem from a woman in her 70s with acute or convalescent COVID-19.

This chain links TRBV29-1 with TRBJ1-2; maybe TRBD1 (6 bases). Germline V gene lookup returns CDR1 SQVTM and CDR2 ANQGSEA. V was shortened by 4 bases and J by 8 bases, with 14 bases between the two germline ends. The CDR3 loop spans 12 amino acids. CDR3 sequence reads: CSVAQGQGGYTF. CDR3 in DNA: TGCAGCGTTGCTCAGGGTCAGGGGGGCTACACCTTC.

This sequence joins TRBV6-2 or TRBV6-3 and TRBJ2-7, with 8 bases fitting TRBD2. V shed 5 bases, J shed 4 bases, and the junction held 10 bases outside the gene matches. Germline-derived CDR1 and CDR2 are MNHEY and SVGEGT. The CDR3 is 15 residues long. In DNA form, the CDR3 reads TGTGCCAGCAGTCCATCTAAAGGACTAGCTTACGAGCAGTACTTC. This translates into CASSPSKGLAYEQYF.

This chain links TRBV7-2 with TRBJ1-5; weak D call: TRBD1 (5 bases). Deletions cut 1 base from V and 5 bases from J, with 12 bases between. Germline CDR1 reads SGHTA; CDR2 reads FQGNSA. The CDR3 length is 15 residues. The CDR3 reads CASSLVARADQPQHF. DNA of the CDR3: TGTGCCAGCAGCTTAGTTGCCAGGGCGGATCAGCCCCAGCATTTT.

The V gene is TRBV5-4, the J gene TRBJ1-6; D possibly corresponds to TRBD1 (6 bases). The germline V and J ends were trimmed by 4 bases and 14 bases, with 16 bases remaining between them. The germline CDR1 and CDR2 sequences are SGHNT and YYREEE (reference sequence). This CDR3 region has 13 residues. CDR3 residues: CASSVNREMSLHF. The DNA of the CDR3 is TGTGCCAGCAGCGTAAACAGGGAGATGTCCCTCCACTTT.

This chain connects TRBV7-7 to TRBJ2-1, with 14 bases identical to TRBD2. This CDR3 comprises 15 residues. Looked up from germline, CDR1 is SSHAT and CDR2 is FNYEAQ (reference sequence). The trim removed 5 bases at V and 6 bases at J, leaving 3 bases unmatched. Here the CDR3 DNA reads TGTGCCAGCAGCCCCGGACTAGCGGGGGGCAATGAGCAGTTCTTC. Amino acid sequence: CASSPGLAGGNEQFF.

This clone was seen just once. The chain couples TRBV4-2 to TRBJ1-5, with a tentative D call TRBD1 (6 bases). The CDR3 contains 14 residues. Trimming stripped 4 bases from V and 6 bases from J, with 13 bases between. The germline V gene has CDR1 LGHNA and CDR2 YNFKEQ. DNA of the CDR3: TGTGCCAGCAGCCTAACAGGGTACGGTCAGCCCCAGCATTTT. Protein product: CASSLTGYGQPQHF.

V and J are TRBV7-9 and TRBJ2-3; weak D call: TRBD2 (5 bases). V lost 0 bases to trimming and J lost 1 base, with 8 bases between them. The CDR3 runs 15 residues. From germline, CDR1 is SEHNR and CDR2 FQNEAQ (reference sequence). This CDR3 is CASSLARRGTDTQYF. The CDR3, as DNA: TGTGCCAGCAGCTTAGCTAGGCGGGGCACAGATACGCAGTATTTT.

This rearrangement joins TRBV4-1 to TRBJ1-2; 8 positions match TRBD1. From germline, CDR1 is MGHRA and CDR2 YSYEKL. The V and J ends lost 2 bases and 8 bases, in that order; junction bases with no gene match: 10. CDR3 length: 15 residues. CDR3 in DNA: TGCGCCAGCAGCCAACCGACGACAGGGGAAAGAGGCTACACCTTC. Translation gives CASSQPTTGERGYTF.

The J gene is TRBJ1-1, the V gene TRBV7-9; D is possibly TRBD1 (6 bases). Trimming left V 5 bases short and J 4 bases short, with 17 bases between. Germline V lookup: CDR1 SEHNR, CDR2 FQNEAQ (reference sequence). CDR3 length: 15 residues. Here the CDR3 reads CASSHGRGTSTEAFF. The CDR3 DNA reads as TGTGCCAGCAGCCATGGCAGGGGCACATCCACTGAAGCTTTCTTT. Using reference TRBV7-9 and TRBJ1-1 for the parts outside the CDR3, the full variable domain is DTGVSQNPRHKITKRGQNVTFRCDPISEHNRLYWYRQTLGQGPEFLTYFQNEAQLEKSRLLSDRFSAERPKGSFSTLEIQRTEQGDSAMYLCASSHGRGTSTEAFFGQGTRLTVV.

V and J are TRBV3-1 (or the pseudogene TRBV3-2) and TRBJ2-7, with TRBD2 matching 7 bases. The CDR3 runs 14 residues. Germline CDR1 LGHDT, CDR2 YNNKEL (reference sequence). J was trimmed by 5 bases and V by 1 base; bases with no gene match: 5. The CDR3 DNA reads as TGTGCCAGCAGCCAAGGACTAGCTCGAGACGAGCAGTACGTC. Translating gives CASSQGLARDEQYV.

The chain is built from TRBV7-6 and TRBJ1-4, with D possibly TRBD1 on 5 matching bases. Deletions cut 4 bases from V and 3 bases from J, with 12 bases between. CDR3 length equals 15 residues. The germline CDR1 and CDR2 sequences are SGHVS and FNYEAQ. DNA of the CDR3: TGTGCCAGCAGCTCCGGAGGGGCTTCTAATGAAAAACTGTTTTTT. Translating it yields CASSSGGASNEKLFF.

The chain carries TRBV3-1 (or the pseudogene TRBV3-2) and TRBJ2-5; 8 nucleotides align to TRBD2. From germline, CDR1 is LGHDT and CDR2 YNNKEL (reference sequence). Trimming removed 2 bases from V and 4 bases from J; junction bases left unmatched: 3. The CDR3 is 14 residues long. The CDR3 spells CASSQPGGGETQYF. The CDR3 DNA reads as TGTGCCAGCAGCCAACCCGGGGGGGGAGAGACCCAGTACTTC.

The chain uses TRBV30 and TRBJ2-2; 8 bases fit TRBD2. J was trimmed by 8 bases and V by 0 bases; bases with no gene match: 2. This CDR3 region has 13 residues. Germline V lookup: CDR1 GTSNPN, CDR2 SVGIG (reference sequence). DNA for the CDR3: TGTGCCTGGAGTGTGGCGGGGGGAGGGGAGCTGTTTTTT. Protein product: CAWSVAGGGELFF.

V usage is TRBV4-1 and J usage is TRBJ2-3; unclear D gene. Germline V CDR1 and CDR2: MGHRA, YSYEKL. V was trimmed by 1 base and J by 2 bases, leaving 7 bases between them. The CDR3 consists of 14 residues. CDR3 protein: CASSQVLHTDTQYF. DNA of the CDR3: TGCGCCAGCAGCCAAGTTTTACACACAGATACGCAGTATTTT.

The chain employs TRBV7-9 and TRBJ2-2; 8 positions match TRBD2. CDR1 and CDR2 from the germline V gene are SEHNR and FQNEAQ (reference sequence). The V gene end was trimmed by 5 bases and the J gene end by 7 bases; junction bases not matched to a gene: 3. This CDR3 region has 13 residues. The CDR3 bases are TGTGCCAGCAGCCGCGGGACTAGCGGGGAGCTGTTTTTT. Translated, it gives CASSRGTSGELFF.

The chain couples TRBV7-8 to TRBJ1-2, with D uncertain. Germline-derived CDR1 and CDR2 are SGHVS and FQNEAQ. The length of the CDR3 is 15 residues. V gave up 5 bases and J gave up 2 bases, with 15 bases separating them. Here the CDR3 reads CASSRTGSANYGYTF. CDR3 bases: TGTGCCAGCAGCCGTACCGGGTCCGCAAACTATGGCTACACCTTC.

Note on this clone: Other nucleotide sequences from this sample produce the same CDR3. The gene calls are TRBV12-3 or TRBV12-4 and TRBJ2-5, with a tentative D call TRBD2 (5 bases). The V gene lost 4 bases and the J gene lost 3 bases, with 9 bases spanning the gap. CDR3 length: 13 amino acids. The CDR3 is CASSWTEKETQYF. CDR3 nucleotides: TGTGCCAGCAGTTGGACTGAGAAAGAGACCCAGTACTTC.

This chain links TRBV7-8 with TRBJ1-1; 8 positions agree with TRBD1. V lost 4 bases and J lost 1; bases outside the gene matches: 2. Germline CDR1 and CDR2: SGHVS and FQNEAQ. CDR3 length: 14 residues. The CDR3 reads CASSYGQGNTEAFF. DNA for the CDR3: TGTGCCAGCAGCTATGGACAGGGGAACACTGAAGCTTTCTTT.

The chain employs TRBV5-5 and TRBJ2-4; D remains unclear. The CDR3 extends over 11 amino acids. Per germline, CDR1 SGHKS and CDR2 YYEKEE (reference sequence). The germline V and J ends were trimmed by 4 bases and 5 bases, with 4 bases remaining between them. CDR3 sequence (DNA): TGTGCCAGCAGCCCGGAAAACATTCAGTACTTC. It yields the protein CASSPENIQYF.

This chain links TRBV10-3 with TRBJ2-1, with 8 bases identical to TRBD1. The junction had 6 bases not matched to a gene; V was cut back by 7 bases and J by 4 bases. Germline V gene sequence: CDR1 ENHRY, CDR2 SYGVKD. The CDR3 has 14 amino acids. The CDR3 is CAIKGQGSYNEQFF. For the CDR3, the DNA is TGTGCCATCAAAGGACAGGGATCGTACAATGAGCAGTTCTTC.

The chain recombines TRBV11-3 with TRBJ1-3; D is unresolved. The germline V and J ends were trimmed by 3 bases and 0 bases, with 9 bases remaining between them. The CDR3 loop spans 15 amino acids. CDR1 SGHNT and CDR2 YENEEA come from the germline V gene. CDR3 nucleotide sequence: TGTGCCAGCAGCTTCAGACAAACCTCTGGAAACACCATATATTTT. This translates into CASSFRQTSGNTIYF.

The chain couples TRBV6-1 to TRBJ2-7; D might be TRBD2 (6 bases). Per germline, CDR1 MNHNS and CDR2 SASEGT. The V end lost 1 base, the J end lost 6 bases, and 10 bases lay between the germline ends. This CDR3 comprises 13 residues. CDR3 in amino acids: CASSEVGGREQYF. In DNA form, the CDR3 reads TGTGCCAGCAGTGAAGTTGGAGGGCGCGAGCAGTACTTC.

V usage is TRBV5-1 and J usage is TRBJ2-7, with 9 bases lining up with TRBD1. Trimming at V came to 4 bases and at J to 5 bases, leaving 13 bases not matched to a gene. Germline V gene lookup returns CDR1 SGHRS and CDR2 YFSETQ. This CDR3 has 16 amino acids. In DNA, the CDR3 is TGCGCCAGCAGCCCGGGACTCCGGGACAGGGACGACGAGCAGTACTTC. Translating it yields CASSPGLRDRDDEQYF.

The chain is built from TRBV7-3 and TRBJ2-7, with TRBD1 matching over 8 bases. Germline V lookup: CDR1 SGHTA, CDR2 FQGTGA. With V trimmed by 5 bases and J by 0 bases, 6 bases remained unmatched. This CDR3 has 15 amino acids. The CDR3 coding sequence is TGTGCCAGCAGCCCAGGGGGCGTAGGCTCCTACGAGCAGTACTTC. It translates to CASSPGGVGSYEQYF.

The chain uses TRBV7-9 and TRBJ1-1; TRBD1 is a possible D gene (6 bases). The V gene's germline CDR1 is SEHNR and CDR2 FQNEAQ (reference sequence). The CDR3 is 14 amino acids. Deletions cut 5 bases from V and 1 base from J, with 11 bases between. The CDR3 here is CASSLSQGNTEAFF. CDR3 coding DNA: TGTGCCAGCAGCCTCTCACAGGGGAACACTGAAGCTTTCTTT. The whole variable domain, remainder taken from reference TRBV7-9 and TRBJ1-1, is DTGVSQNPRHKITKRGQNVTFRCDPISEHNRLYWYRQTLGQGPEFLTYFQNEAQLEKSRLLSDRFSAERPKGSFSTLEIQRTEQGDSAMYLCASSLSQGNTEAFFGQGTRLTVV.

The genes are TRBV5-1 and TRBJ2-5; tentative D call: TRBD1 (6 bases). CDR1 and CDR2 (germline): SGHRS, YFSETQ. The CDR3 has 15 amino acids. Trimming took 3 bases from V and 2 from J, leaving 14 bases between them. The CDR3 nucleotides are TGCGCCAGCAGCTACGGACAGACCCTACAAGAGACCCAGTACTTC. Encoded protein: CASSYGQTLQETQYF.

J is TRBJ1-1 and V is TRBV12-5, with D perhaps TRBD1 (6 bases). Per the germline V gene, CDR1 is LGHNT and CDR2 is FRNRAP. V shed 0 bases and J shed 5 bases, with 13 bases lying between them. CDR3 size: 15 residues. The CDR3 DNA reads TGTGCTAGTGGTTTGGTACGGGTAGGGGGTACTGAAGCTTTCTTT. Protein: CASGLVRVGGTEAFF.